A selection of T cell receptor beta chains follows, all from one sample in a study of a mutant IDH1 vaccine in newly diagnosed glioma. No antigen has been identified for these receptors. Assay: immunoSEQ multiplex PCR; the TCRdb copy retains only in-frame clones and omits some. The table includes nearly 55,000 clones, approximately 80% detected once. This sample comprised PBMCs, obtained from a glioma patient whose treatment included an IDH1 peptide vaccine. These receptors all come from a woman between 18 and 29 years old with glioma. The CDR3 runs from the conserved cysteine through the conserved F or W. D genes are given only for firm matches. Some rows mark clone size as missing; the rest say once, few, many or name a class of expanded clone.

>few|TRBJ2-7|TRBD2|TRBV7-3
CASSLRGGSSYEQYF
TGTGCCAGCAGCTTACGGGGCGGGAGCTCCTACGAGCAGTACTTC
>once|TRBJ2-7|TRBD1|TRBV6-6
CASSPGQGGLYEQYF
TGTGCCAGCAGTCCCGGACAGGGCGGGCTGTACGAGCAGTACTTC
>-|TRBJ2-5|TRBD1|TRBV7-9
CASSPPGQEETQYF
TGTGCCAGCAGCCCACCGGGACAGGAAGAGACCCAGTACTTC
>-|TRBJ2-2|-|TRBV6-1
CASSENLVNGELFF
TGTGCCAGCAGCGAGAATCTGGTCAACGGGGAGCTGTTTTTT
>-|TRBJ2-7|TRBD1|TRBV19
CASSIDTGQGGEQYF
TGTGCCAGTAGTATAGATACCGGACAGGGCGGCGAGCAGTACTTC
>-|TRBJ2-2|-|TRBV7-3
CASSLGFNTGELFF
TGTGCCAGCAGCTTAGGGTTTAACACCGGGGAGCTGTTTTTT
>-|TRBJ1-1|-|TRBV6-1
CASSGTGLQYTEAFF
TGTGCCAGCAGTGGAACGGGGTTACAGTACACTGAAGCTTTCTTT
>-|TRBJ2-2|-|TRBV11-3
CASSTSRAGELFF
TGTGCCAGCAGCACTTCGCGGGCCGGGGAGCTGTTTTTT
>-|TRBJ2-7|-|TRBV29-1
CSAVTGNEQYF
TGCAGCGCCGTGACGGGAAACGAGCAGTACTTC
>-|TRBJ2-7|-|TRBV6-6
CASRTGNYEQYF
TGTGCCAGCAGGACGGGGAATTACGAGCAGTACTTC
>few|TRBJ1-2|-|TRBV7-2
CASSLVGDNYGYTF
TGTGCCAGCAGCTTAGTTGGCGATAACTATGGCTACACCTTC
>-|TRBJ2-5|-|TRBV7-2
CASSPTRETQYF
TGTGCCAGCAGCCCAACAAGAGAGACCCAGTACTTC
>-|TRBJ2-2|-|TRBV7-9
CASSHPLLGSQNTGELFF
TGTGCCAGCAGCCACCCCCTGCTGGGGTCCCAGAACACCGGGGAGCTGTTTTTT
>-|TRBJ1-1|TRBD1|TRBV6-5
CASSYSAGGETEAFF
TGTGCCAGCAGTTACTCGGCAGGGGGCGAAACTGAAGCTTTCTTT
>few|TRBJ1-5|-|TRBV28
CASSLSPSNQPQHF
TGTGCCAGCAGTTTATCACCCAGCAATCAGCCCCAGCATTTT
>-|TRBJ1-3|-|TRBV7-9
CASSLRDASGNTIYF
TGTGCCAGCAGCTTAAGGGACGCCTCTGGAAACACCATATATTTT
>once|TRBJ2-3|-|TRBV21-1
CASSKRREGGSTDTQYF
TGTGCCAGCAGCAAGAGACGGGAGGGCGGTAGCACAGATACGCAGTATTTT
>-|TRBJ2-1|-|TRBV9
CASSVGRSSYNEQFF
TGTGCCAGCAGCGTTGGTAGGAGCTCCTACAATGAGCAGTTCTTC
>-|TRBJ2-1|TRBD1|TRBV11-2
CASSSQGNYNEQFF
TGTGCCAGCAGCTCACAGGGGAACTACAATGAGCAGTTCTTC
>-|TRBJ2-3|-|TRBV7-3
CASSFSRGDTQYF
TGTGCCAGCAGCTTTTCCCGGGGGGATACGCAGTATTTT
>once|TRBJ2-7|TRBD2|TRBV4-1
CASSPPPGLGGSYEQYF
TGCGCCAGCAGCCCCCCTCCGGGACTAGGAGGGTCCTACGAGCAGTACTTC
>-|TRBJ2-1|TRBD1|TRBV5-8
CASSLGDRAENEQFF
TGTGCCAGCAGCTTGGGTGACAGGGCTGAAAATGAGCAGTTCTTC
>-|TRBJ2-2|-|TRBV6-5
CASVRLLTGELFF
TGTGCCAGCGTTAGACTCCTCACCGGGGAGCTGTTTTTT
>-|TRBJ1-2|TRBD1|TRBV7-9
CARNPGKGAPGYTF
TGTGCCAGAAACCCAGGGAAGGGGGCGCCCGGCTACACCTTC
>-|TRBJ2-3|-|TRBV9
CASSVLPPSGTDTQYF
TGTGCCAGCAGCGTATTACCCCCGAGCGGCACAGATACGCAGTATTTT
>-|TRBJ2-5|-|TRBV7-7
CASSLGGEETQYF
TGTGCCAGCAGCTTAGGTGGGGAAGAGACCCAGTACTTC
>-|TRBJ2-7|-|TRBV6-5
CASSYSSSSPYEQYF
TGTGCCAGCAGTTACTCGAGTAGTTCCCCCTACGAGCAGTACTTC
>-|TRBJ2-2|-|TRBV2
CASKARSNTGELFF
TGTGCCAGCAAGGCCAGGTCGAACACCGGGGAGCTGTTTTTT
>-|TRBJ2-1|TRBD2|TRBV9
CASSARQRGRHAYNEQFF
TGTGCCAGCAGCGCCCGCCAGCGGGGGCGGCACGCCTACAATGAGCAGTTCTTC
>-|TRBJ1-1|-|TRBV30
CAWSTRSQGTEAFF
TGTGCCTGGAGTACACGAAGTCAGGGGACTGAAGCTTTCTTT
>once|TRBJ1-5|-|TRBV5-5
CASSLSGYSNQPQHF
TGTGCCAGCAGCTTGAGTGGTTATAGCAATCAGCCCCAGCATTTT
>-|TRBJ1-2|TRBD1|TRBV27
CASSPLTGGGGYGYTF
TGTGCCAGCAGTCCCCTCACAGGGGGAGGAGGCTATGGCTACACCTTC
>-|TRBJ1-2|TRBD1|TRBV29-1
CSVEAIPGQTIYGYTF
TGCAGCGTTGAAGCTATCCCGGGACAGACAATTTATGGCTACACCTTC
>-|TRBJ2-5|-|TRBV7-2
CASSPPGARQETQYF
TGTGCCAGCAGCCCCCCGGGGGCCCGGCAAGAGACCCAGTACTTC
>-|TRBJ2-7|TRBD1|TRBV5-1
CASAPGQGGRQHYEQYF
TGCGCCAGCGCGCCGGGACAGGGAGGGAGACAGCACTACGAGCAGTACTTC
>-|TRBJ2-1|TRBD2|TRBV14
CASSQREVYNEQFF
TGTGCCAGCAGCCAGCGGGAGGTTTACAATGAGCAGTTCTTC
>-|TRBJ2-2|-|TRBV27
CASSYNIGELFF
TGTGCCAGCAGTTATAACATCGGGGAGCTGTTTTTT
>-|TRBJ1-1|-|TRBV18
CASSRPGRGRTEAFF
TGTGCCAGCTCACGCCCCGGCAGGGGAAGAACTGAAGCTTTCTTT
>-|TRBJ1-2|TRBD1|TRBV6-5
CASSLRGQSYGYTF
TGTGCCAGCAGCCTCAGGGGACAGAGCTATGGCTACACCTTC
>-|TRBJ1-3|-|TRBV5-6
CASSLDPAGGNTIYF
TGTGCCAGCAGCTTAGACCCCGCGGGGGGAAACACCATATATTTT